This TCR beta chain was profiled in a study of shared clonotypes between healthy human individuals. Study details: Per-donor plates numbered three CD4 naive, three CD4 memory, two CD8 naive and one CD8 memory.

Study-wide findings and caveats: About 5.2% was the fraction of naive CD4 clonotypes found shared across several donors. Non-shared clonotypes were found to have lower generation probabilities than the clonotypes that were shared by all four of the sorted-subset donors.

Donors, healthy HIV-negative adults, lacked recent acute infections or vaccinations. As for this clone: Its antigen remains unidentified.

Profiled with immunoSEQ multiplex PCR; TCRdb holds only in-frame clones, not every one. The sample includes a few million clones, 85% to 95% of them seen just once. Sequenced material: naive CD4+ T cells sorted from blood. Stated subset: CD45RA+ positively selected. This TCR derives from a man between 18 and 29 years old in good health.

In DNA form, the CDR3 reads TGTGCCAGCAGTTTAACCGGGACTAAAAAAGAGACCCAGTACTTC. Its translation is CASSLTGTKKETQYF. This chain uses TRBV28 with TRBJ2-5; 7 nucleotides match TRBD2. This CDR3 comprises 15 residues. Germline CDR1 MDHEN, CDR2 SYDVKM. With 2 bases clipped from V and 3 bases from J, the junction kept 6 bases outside the gene matches.